This T cell receptor beta chain was sequenced for a study of Graves' ophthalmopathy and Graves' hyperthyroidism. General study points: Most expanded clonotypes in thyroid above 0.001 frequency also showed up in blood.

The germline V gene encodes CDR1 KGHDR and CDR2 SFDVKD. There are 12 residues in the CDR3. The sequenced template was RNA, covering the TCR beta CDR3 region. A first-round RT-PCR used HTBI primers, followed by a second-round multiplex PCR. TCRdb ran MiXCR on the multiplex PCR reads and lists one entry per CDR3 protein. The profile shows roughly 50,000 distinct CDR3 sequences, less than 55% of them singletons. Points on this clonotype: Its target is unknown. Sequence at one end of the junction differs from germline and may be a read error.

The sequenced material came from peripheral blood. This clonotype originated in an adult woman with Graves' ophthalmopathy. The rearrangement joins TRBV24-1 to TRBJ2-7; D not certain. This CDR3 reads CATSESFREQNF. The CDR3, as DNA: TGTGCCACCAGTGAATCGTTTCGCGAGCAGAACTTC.